One sample yielded the 20 T cell receptor beta chains listed below, sequenced in a study of blood T cell repertoires in COVID-19. Produced via immunoSEQ multiplex PCR; TCRdb's table is partial and in-frame only. Found here are more than 110,000 clones, 65% to 90% of them singletons; the top ten hold roughly 2.9%. The sample consisted of peripheral blood. Every receptor here comes from a man aged 45-65 years with acute or convalescent COVID-19.

The chain uses TRBV6-5 and TRBJ2-7, with TRBD2 identical over 7 bases. V gave up 0 bases and J gave up 5 bases; unmatched junction bases: 7. The CDR3 extends over 15 amino acids. Looked up from germline, CDR1 is MNHEY and CDR2 is SVGAGI. The CDR3 region has the DNA TGTGCCAGCAGTTACTCAGGGGAGGGCAGCGACGAGCAGTACTTC. Protein: CASSYSGEGSDEQYF.

This rearrangement joins TRBV5-1 to TRBJ2-1; 11 nucleotides align to TRBD1. The ends lost 5 bases at V and 6 bases at J; junction bases unmatched: 10. Germline values: CDR1 SGHRS, CDR2 YFSETQ. This CDR3 has 16 residues. The CDR3 bases are TGCGCCAGCAGGCGACCCGGACAGGGGGCGGTCAATGAGCAGTTCTTC. Protein product: CASRRPGQGAVNEQFF.

J is TRBJ2-7 and V is TRBV2, with 8 bases fitting TRBD2. Germline assignment: CDR1 SNHLY and CDR2 FYNNEI. CDR3 length: 15 residues. Trimming removed 7 bases from V and 7 bases from J; junction bases left unmatched: 15. The CDR3 protein is CASITRRGGLYEQYF. DNA of the CDR3: TGTGCCAGCATTACCAGGCGCGGGGGGCTCTATGAGCAGTACTTC.

This sequence joins TRBV19 and TRBJ2-1, with 7 bases lining up with TRBD2. V gave up 11 bases and J gave up 3 bases; unmatched junction bases: 10. The CDR3 contains 14 residues. Germline-derived CDR1 and CDR2 are LNHDA and SQIVND (reference sequence). The CDR3 DNA follows: TGTGCCTCCAAGGCCCCTAGCGGCTACAATGAGCAGTTCTTC. It codes for CASKAPSGYNEQFF.

The chain uses TRBV28 and TRBJ1-2; 7 bases align to TRBD1. V shed 5 bases, J shed 4 bases, and the junction held 16 bases outside the gene matches. Looked up from germline, CDR1 is MDHEN and CDR2 is SYDVKM. The length of the CDR3 is 17 residues. The CDR3 region is CASSLSPDRARGYGYTF. In nucleotides, the CDR3 is TGTGCCAGCAGTCTCAGCCCAGACAGGGCTCGAGGCTATGGCTACACCTTC.

V is TRBV30 and J is TRBJ1-1, with a possible D match to TRBD1 (6 bases). Trimming removed 3 bases from V and 8 bases from J, with 16 bases in between. CDR1 is GTSNPN, CDR2 SVGIG, per germline (reference sequence). This CDR3 contains 13 residues. CDR3 bases: TGTGCCTGGAGAGGACAGCCCCAGGCCGAAGCTTTCTTT. Protein product: CAWRGQPQAEAFF.

This chain links TRBV5-8 with TRBJ2-2; the D gene is possibly TRBD1 (6 bases). CDR3 length: 16 amino acids. CDR1 and CDR2 from the germline V gene are SGHTS and YDEGEE. V shed 7 bases and J shed 9 bases, with 25 bases lying between them. The CDR3 bases are TGTGCCAGCGAACCGGGACAAGTGGGGATTTTGAGGGAGCTGTTTTTT. It codes for CASEPGQVGILRELFF. Drawing the rest from reference TRBV5-8 and TRBJ2-2, the complete variable domain is EAGVTQSPTHLIKTRGQQATLRCSPISGHTSVYWYQQALGLGLQFLLWYDEGEERNRGNFPPRFSGRQFPNYSSELNVNALELEDSALYLCASEPGQVGILRELFFGEGSRLTVL.

The V call is TRBV7-2, the J call TRBJ1-2, with D maybe TRBD1 (5 bases). V lost 1 base and J lost 7, with 19 bases in between. The germline CDR1 and CDR2 sequences are SGHTA and FQGNSA. The CDR3 loop spans 16 amino acids. In DNA form, the CDR3 reads TGTGCCAGCAGCTTAGTGGGGGGTCCCCAGCCCCTTGGCTACACCTTC. Translated: CASSLVGGPQPLGYTF.

The chain uses TRBV9 and TRBJ2-7, with 11 bases that match TRBD1. This CDR3 is built from 16 residues. Per the germline V gene, CDR1 is SGDLS and CDR2 is YYNGEE. Trimming removed 3 bases from V and 3 bases from J; junction bases left unmatched: 8. Written as DNA, the CDR3 is TGTGCCAGCAGCGCAGATCCCGGGACAGGGGGCTACGAGCAGTACTTC. Residues: CASSADPGTGGYEQYF. The full variable domain, completed using reference TRBV9 and TRBJ2-7, is DSGVTQTPKHLITATGQRVTLRCSPRSGDLSVYWYQQSLDQGLQFLIQYYNGEERAKGNILERFSAQQFPDLHSELNLSSLELGDSALYFCASSADPGTGGYEQYFGPGTRLTVT.

V usage is TRBV19 and J usage is TRBJ1-5; weak D call: TRBD1 (6 bases). CDR3 length equals 17 residues. Germline CDR1 is LNHDA and CDR2 is SQIVND (reference sequence). Between the trimmed V and J ends, which lost 0 bases and 0 bases, there was a span of 12 bases. In DNA form, the CDR3 reads TGTGCCAGTAGTATAGATCTCCCGACAGGTAGCAATCAGCCCCAGCATTTT. Translating gives CASSIDLPTGSNQPQHF.

V and J are TRBV11-3 and TRBJ2-7; TRBD1 matches at 7 bases. Trimming took 5 bases from V and 7 from J; bases not matched to a gene: 11. The CDR3 totals 14 residues. Per germline, CDR1 SGHNT and CDR2 YENEEA. As DNA, the CDR3 is TGTGCCAGCAGCATTCTCGCCGGGACAGTGGAGCAGTACTTC. Its protein is CASSILAGTVEQYF.

The rearrangement joins TRBV11-2 to TRBJ2-2, with 7 bases that match TRBD1. This CDR3 is built from 15 residues. J lost 0 bases, V lost 7 bases, and 5 bases had no gene match. CDR1 is SGHAT, CDR2 FQNNGV, per germline. The CDR3 nucleotides read TGTGCCAGCACCCCGGGACAGCCGAACACCGGGGAGCTGTTTTTT. Translating gives CASTPGQPNTGELFF.

The rearrangement joins TRBV4-1 to TRBJ1-6; D is perhaps TRBD1 (5 bases). The CDR3 is 17 residues long. The V gene's germline CDR1 is MGHRA and CDR2 YSYEKL. V was cut by 3 bases and J by 9 bases, with 21 bases left in between. CDR3 nucleotide sequence: TGCGCCAGCAGCCACCCAGACCTCAGGGTATTAAGTTCACCCCTCCACTTT. Its protein is CASSHPDLRVLSSPLHF.

This clone has just a few counts. The chain carries TRBV11-3 and TRBJ2-2; 7 nucleotides match TRBD2. Germline V gives CDR1 SGHNT, CDR2 YENEEA. The CDR3 consists of 17 residues. The trim removed 0 bases at V and 1 base at J, leaving 5 bases unmatched. The CDR3 DNA is TGTGCCAGCAGCTTAGATCCGACTAGCCAGAACACCGGGGAGCTGTTTTTT. Amino acid sequence: CASSLDPTSQNTGELFF.

The chain joins TRBV9 to TRBJ1-5; no clear D. This CDR3 is 14 amino acids long. Germline-derived CDR1 and CDR2 are SGDLS and YYNGEE. Trimming took off 0 bases at V and 5 bases at J, with 9 bases between the two ends. CDR3 sequence (DNA): TGTGCCAGCAGCGTAGGATGGGCAGATCAGCCCCAGCATTTT. Residues: CASSVGWADQPQHF. Filled out from reference TRBV9 and TRBJ1-5, the complete variable domain reads DSGVTQTPKHLITATGQRVTLRCSPRSGDLSVYWYQQSLDQGLQFLIQYYNGEERAKGNILERFSAQQFPDLHSELNLSSLELGDSALYFCASSVGWADQPQHFGDGTRLSIL.

V usage is TRBV24-1 and J usage is TRBJ2-7; 7 bases map to TRBD1. Trimming took 3 bases from V and 5 from J; bases not matched to a gene: 6. This CDR3 is 14 amino acids long. The germline V gene encodes CDR1 KGHDR and CDR2 SFDVKD. CDR3 nucleotide sequence: TGTGCCACCAGTGATCCACAGGGGAGCAACGAGCAGTACTTC. Amino acid sequence: CATSDPQGSNEQYF.

This clone occurred a few times. The chain employs TRBV19 and TRBJ1-5; D perhaps matches TRBD1 (6 bases). V lost 6 bases and J 3 bases, leaving 12 bases between the germline ends. Germline values: CDR1 LNHDA, CDR2 SQIVND (reference sequence). The CDR3 extends over 14 amino acids. The CDR3 DNA reads as TGTGCCAGTAGGGTGGGGGGGCCCAATCAGCCCCAGCATTTT. Residues: CASRVGGPNQPQHF.

The rearrangement links TRBV7-9 to TRBJ2-5; 9 positions match TRBD2. Germline V lookup: CDR1 SEHNR, CDR2 FQNEAQ (reference sequence). With V trimmed by 3 bases and J by 4 bases, 9 bases remained unmatched. The CDR3 totals 16 residues. CDR3 coding DNA: TGTGCCAGCAGCTTGGGAAGCGGGAGGCCTGCAGAGACCCAGTACTTC. It translates to CASSLGSGRPAETQYF.

This clone was counted only a few times. V is TRBV7-2 and J is TRBJ1-1; D is uncertain. The CDR3 sequence is 14 residues long. V shed 5 bases and J shed 6 bases, with 16 bases lying between them. The germline V gene has CDR1 SGHTA and CDR2 FQGNSA. CDR3 loop: CASSNPTREAEAFF. In nucleotides, the CDR3 is TGTGCCAGCAGCAACCCGACCCGGGAGGCTGAAGCTTTCTTT. Supplemented by reference TRBV7-2 and TRBJ1-1, the full variable domain reads GAGVSQSPSNKVTEKGKDVELRCDPISGHTALYWYRQSLGQGLEFLIYFQGNSAPDKSGLPSDRFSAERTGGSVSTLTIQRTQQEDSAVYLCASSNPTREAEAFFGQGTRLTVV.

This rearrangement joins TRBV3-1 (or the pseudogene TRBV3-2) to TRBJ2-3; D remains ambiguous. The V and J ends lost 5 bases and 4 bases respectively, with 7 bases between them. There are 12 residues in the CDR3. Germline V lookup: CDR1 LGHDT, CDR2 YNNKEL (reference sequence). DNA of the CDR3: TGTGCCAGCAGCTCCTTCCCAGATACGCAGTATTTT. Translating it yields CASSSFPDTQYF.